This section outlines one T cell receptor (beta chain) sequence together with its context. What it binds is not known. This sample is part of a study of Ad26.COV2.S vaccination and SARS-CoV-2 variants. Study-wide findings and caveats: Compared with placebo recipients, vaccine recipients had higher spike-specific TCR breadth.

The CDR3 has 16 residues. V lost 5 bases and J 2 bases, leaving 16 bases between the germline ends. From germline, CDR1 is MNHNY and CDR2 SVGAGI (reference sequence). The table came from immunoSEQ multiplex PCR; TCRdb's copy has only in-frame clones and leaves some out. Of 350,000 to 400,000 clones detected, 70% to 90% appear once; the ten largest clones hold 3.5%. Regarding treatment: roughly 18 received Ad26.COV2.S at low or high dose, single or two shots; about 5 received placebo; per-sample allocation not given. Sampling happened 63 days after the first vaccine or placebo injection. An Ad26 vector that expressed Wuhan-strain SARS-CoV-2 spike constituted the vaccine.

The specimen comprised peripheral blood, sampled in a trial of Ad26.COV2.S vaccine versus placebo. The chain recombines TRBV6-6 with TRBJ1-3; weak D call: TRBD1 (6 bases). This TCR derives from a person between 18 and 65 years old who received the Ad26.COV2.S COVID-19 vaccine or a placebo. The chain's CDR3 is CASSNTGKWAGNTIYF. The CDR3 DNA sequence: TGTGCCAGCAGTAATACAGGGAAGTGGGCTGGAAACACCATATATTTT.